These 8 T cell receptor beta chains share one sample of origin, sequenced in a study of response to subunit inactivated influenza vaccine. TCRdb redid the calling of the RT-PCR reads with MiXCR, one entry per CDR3 protein. The table has more than 500,000 distinct CDR3 sequences, 10% to 12% seen once. These data are also associated with another study on T cells expressing NK-cell markers. That work adds: Generation of TCR beta cDNA was performed by 5'RACE template switching incorporating UMIs.

The material sequenced was PBMCs from blood, taken on the day of vaccination. The receptors come from a man in his fifties or sixties who received an inactivated influenza vaccine.

CDR3: CASSPGGLAANEQFF. The CDR3 region has the DNA TGTGCCAGCAGCCCTGGGGGACTAGCGGCCAATGAGCAGTTCTTC. The chain links TRBV7-3 to TRBJ2-1; TRBD2 aligns across 11 bases. Unmatched junction bases numbered 6, after V lost 5 bases and J lost 6 bases. Germline V CDR1 and CDR2: SGHTA, FQGTGA. CDR3 length equals 15 residues.

This clonotype has just a few counts. The rearrangement links TRBV7-6 to TRBJ2-1; 8 positions agree with TRBD2. V shed 3 bases, J shed 0 bases, and the junction held 7 bases outside the gene matches. Per germline, CDR1 SGHVS and CDR2 FNYEAQ. CDR3 length equals 17 residues. The CDR3 spells CASSLGRGGNSYNEQFF. For the CDR3, the DNA is TGTGCCAGCAGCTTGGGCCGGGGGGGCAACTCCTACAATGAGCAGTTCTTC.

The V and J genes are TRBV11-2 and TRBJ1-2, with 9 bases that match TRBD1. The J segment lost 8 bases and the V segment lost 3 bases, leaving 4 bases of the junction unmatched. The CDR3 runs to 13 residues. CDR1 is SGHAT and CDR2 is FQNNGV in the germline V gene. The CDR3 DNA reads as TGTGCCAGCAGCTTGAGGACAGGGGAAGGCTACACCTTC. Translated, it gives CASSLRTGEGYTF.

Only a few counts were recorded for this clonotype. The chain has TRBV11-1 and TRBJ2-6; maybe TRBD2 (5 bases). Germline-derived CDR1 and CDR2 are SGHAT and FQDESV (reference sequence). This CDR3 has 21 amino acids. With 4 bases removed from V and 0 bases from J, the gap between germline ends came to 25 bases. CDR3 coding DNA: TGTGCCAGCAGCTCAACCGTCGCTAGCCTGGGCCTTAGCTCTGGGGCCAACGTCCTGACTTTC. Translated: CASSSTVASLGLSSGANVLTF.

This clonotype was counted between two and nine times. The V and J genes are TRBV28 and TRBJ2-7; the D gene is possibly TRBD1 (6 bases). V lost 6 bases to trimming and J lost 7 bases, with 10 bases between them. The CDR3 contains 11 residues. Germline V gives CDR1 MDHEN, CDR2 SYDVKM. CDR3 sequence (DNA): TGTGCCAGCAGACTAGGACAGGAGCAGTACTTC. The encoded protein is CASRLGQEQYF.

This rearrangement joins TRBV4-1 to TRBJ2-2; TRBD1 matches at 8 bases. V was pared by 0 bases and J by 6 bases, with 9 bases of the junction left unmatched. The CDR3 has 17 amino acids. Germline assignment: CDR1 MGHRA and CDR2 YSYEKL. The CDR3 loop reads CASSQDFQGAFPGELFF. CDR3 in DNA: TGCGCCAGCAGCCAAGATTTCCAGGGGGCGTTCCCCGGGGAGCTGTTTTTT.

The genes are TRBV29-1 and TRBJ2-7, with D perhaps matching TRBD1 (5 bases). The CDR3 sequence is 16 residues long. V lost 4 bases, J lost 2 bases, and 21 bases lay in between. Germline lookup yields CDR1 SQVTM and CDR2 ANQGSEA. CDR3 residues: CSVAQGVSQVAYEQYF. CDR3 coding DNA: TGCAGCGTTGCCCAAGGGGTTAGTCAGGTCGCCTACGAGCAGTACTTC.

This clonotype was counted a few times. The rearrangement uses TRBV4-1 and TRBJ1-2; tentatively, D is TRBD1 (6 bases). Germline-derived CDR1 and CDR2 are MGHRA and YSYEKL. This CDR3 has 14 residues. V was trimmed by 0 bases and J by 4 bases, leaving 9 bases between them. CDR3 DNA: TGCGCCAGCAGCCAAGACGGACAGTCCTATGGCTACACCTTC. Translation gives CASSQDGQSYGYTF.